One sample yielded the 29 T cell receptor beta chains listed below, sequenced in a study of post-analysis software for immune sequencing data. General study points: Compared with controls, patients had more of about five TRBV segments, including TRBV5-6, TRBV5-1 and TRBV20-1.

Every TCR beta cDNA library bore unique molecular identifiers. Each CDR3 protein is one row after TCRdb ran MiXCR on the PCR reads. Of 170,000 or so distinct CDR3 sequences in the sample, around 30% were seen once. These receptors lack a known antigen. The source material was blood. The receptor set was obtained from a girl under 18 with multiple sclerosis.

This clonotype was picked up many times. V usage is TRBV10-3 and J usage is TRBJ1-2; 9 bases map to TRBD1. Per germline, CDR1 ENHRY and CDR2 SYGVKD. Trimming at V came to 8 bases and at J to 4 bases, leaving 14 bases not matched to a gene. CDR3 size: 16 residues. The CDR3 region is CAIAGQGITAFYGYTF. The DNA for the CDR3 is TGTGCCATCGCGGGACAGGGAATAACTGCTTTCTATGGCTACACCTTC.

The table lists this clonotype with many counts. This chain links TRBV4-2 with TRBJ1-4; D gene ambiguous. Germline CDR1 reads LGHNA; CDR2 reads YNFKEQ. The germline V and J ends were trimmed by 1 base and 8 bases, with 17 bases remaining between them. This CDR3 spans 16 amino acids. CDR3 DNA: TGTGCCAGCAGCCAAGGGGTGTCGGGTATGCAAGAAAAACTGTTTTTT. It codes for CASSQGVSGMQEKLFF.

This clonotype was picked up many times. This CDR3 reads CAINKGGGTDTQYF. CDR3 nucleotides: TGTGCCATCAATAAGGGAGGAGGAACAGATACGCAGTATTTT. The J gene is TRBJ2-3, the V gene TRBV10-3; a possible D gene is TRBD2 (6 bases). The CDR3 spans 14 residues. The V gene lost 7 bases and the J gene lost 3 bases, with 14 bases spanning the gap. Germline V lookup: CDR1 ENHRY, CDR2 SYGVKD.

The rearrangement links TRBV14 to TRBJ2-3; D call uncertain. This CDR3 spans 15 amino acids. V was pared by 3 bases and J by 1 base, with 11 bases between. The V gene's germline CDR1 is SGHDN and CDR2 FVKESK. The CDR3 sequence: CASSHPDWGTDTQYF. CDR3 coding DNA: TGTGCCAGCAGCCACCCTGACTGGGGCACAGATACGCAGTATTTT. The whole variable domain, filled in from reference TRBV14 and TRBJ2-3, reads EAGVTQFPSHSVIEKGQTVTLRCDPISGHDNLYWYRRVMGKEIKFLLHFVKESKQDESGMPNNRFLAERTGGTYSTLKVQPAELEDSGVYFCASSHPDWGTDTQYFGPGTRLTVL.

This clonotype has just a few counts. The chain has TRBV28 and TRBJ1-6, with D possibly matching TRBD1 (5 bases). V lost 2 bases and J lost 6, with 11 bases in between. CDR1 is MDHEN and CDR2 is SYDVKM in the germline V gene. The CDR3 sequence is 15 residues long. The CDR3 loop is CASSLRTIANSPLHF. The CDR3 DNA sequence: TGTGCCAGCAGTTTAAGGACAATCGCTAATTCACCCCTCCACTTT.

V gene TRBV29-1 combines with J gene TRBJ2-1; D possibly corresponds to TRBD2 (6 bases). The better agreement between TRBJ2-7 and the DNA end casts doubt on the J call. From germline, CDR1 is SQVTM and CDR2 ANQGSEA. The CDR3 has 16 amino acids. The chain's CDR3 is CSVALRGRGSYNEQYF. The CDR3 DNA is TGCAGCGTTGCCCTCCGGGGGAGAGGCTCCTACAATGAGCAGTACTTC.

This clonotype has only a few counts. This chain connects TRBV18 to TRBJ2-1; 8 bases line up with TRBD2. Germline CDR1 reads KGHSH; CDR2 reads LQKENI. The CDR3 runs to 14 residues. V lost 6 bases and J lost 5; bases outside the gene matches: 6. CDR3 coding DNA: TGTGCCAGCTCTCCTAGCGGGTGGAACAATGAGCAGTTCTTC. As protein: CASSPSGWNNEQFF.

To note about this clonotype: A much bigger clone sits one base away, suggesting this may be a read error. The J gene is TRBJ1-2, the V gene TRBV7-3, with 9 bases fitting TRBD1. The CDR3 covers 14 residues. CDR1 is SGHTA, CDR2 FQGTGA, per germline. CDR3 sequence reads: CTSSPGQGVHGYTF. The CDR3 nucleotides are TGTACCAGCAGCCCGGGACAGGGAGTCCATGGCTACACCTTC.

This clonotype was seen more than once but under ten times. This chain connects TRBV4-1 to TRBJ2-3; 13 bases agree with TRBD2. J lost 5 bases, V lost 3 bases, and 8 bases had no gene match. The CDR3 has 17 amino acids. Germline lookup yields CDR1 MGHRA and CDR2 YSYEKL. CDR3: CASSHTGLAGEGDTQYF. CDR3 nucleotides: TGCGCCAGCAGCCATACTGGACTAGCGGGAGAGGGAGATACGCAGTATTTT.

There are a few counts of this clonotype. This CDR3 reads CSARDRGSGSPDTQYF. Written as DNA, the CDR3 is TGCAGTGCTAGAGATCGGGGTAGCGGGAGCCCAGATACGCAGTATTTT. The rearrangement joins TRBV20-1 to TRBJ2-3; 9 bases fit TRBD2. This CDR3 contains 16 residues. Trimming took 0 bases from V and 4 from J; bases not matched to a gene: 8. Germline V gene lookup returns CDR1 DFQATT and CDR2 SNEGSKA (reference sequence).

This clonotype was seen many times. The chain recombines TRBV7-9 with TRBJ2-6, with 9 nucleotides matching TRBD1. Trimming cost V 5 bases and J 4 bases; bases outside gene matches: 21. Per the germline V gene, CDR1 is SEHNR and CDR2 is FQNEAQ (reference sequence). The CDR3 loop spans 21 amino acids. This chain's CDR3 is CASSNLPGRDRVSEGANVLTF. DNA for the CDR3: TGTGCCAGCAGCAACCTCCCCGGACGGGACAGGGTTTCTGAGGGGGCCAACGTCCTGACTTTC.

This clonotype was detected many times. This chain connects TRBV11-1 to TRBJ2-3; no clear D. Germline V gives CDR1 SGHAT, CDR2 FQDESV (reference sequence). CDR3 length: 15 residues. V was trimmed by 0 bases and J by 0 bases, leaving 7 bases between them. The CDR3 region has the DNA TGTGCCAGCAGCTTAGCCCCCCTAAGCACAGATACGCAGTATTTT. This sequence encodes CASSLAPLSTDTQYF.

The chain has TRBV27 and TRBJ1-6, with unresolved D. Germline loops: CDR1 MNHEY, CDR2 SMNVEV (reference sequence). Trimming cost V 0 bases and J 1 base, with 10 bases left between them. The CDR3 covers 17 residues. The CDR3 is CASSLSGLSSYNSPLHF. CDR3 sequence (DNA): TGTGCCAGCAGTTTATCGGGTCTGAGTTCCTATAATTCACCCCTCCACTTT.

Turning to this clonotype: This could be a read error, since a much larger clone is one nucleotide away. The CDR3 loop reads CASGSGNQETQYF. The DNA of the CDR3 is TGCGCCAGCGGCTCCGGGAACCAAGAGACCCAGTACTTC. This chain uses TRBV5-1 with TRBJ2-5; weak D call: TRBD2 (5 bases). CDR3 length: 13 residues. Germline CDR1 is SGHRS and CDR2 is YFSETQ. V lost 7 bases, J lost 0 bases, and 10 bases lay in between. Full variable domain (missing parts from reference TRBV5-1 and TRBJ2-5): KAGVTQTPRYLIKTRGQQVTLSCSPISGHRSVSWYQQTPGQGLQFLFEYFSETQRNKGNFPGRFSGRQFSNSRSEMNVSTLELGDSALYLCASGSGNQETQYFGPGTRLLVL.

The chain carries TRBV27 and TRBJ1-5; D might be TRBD1 (5 bases). In germline, CDR1 is MNHEY, CDR2 SMNVEV (reference sequence). V was clipped by 5 bases and J by 0 bases, with 17 bases between them. The CDR3 is 17 residues long. The CDR3 is CASSPRERGDSNQPQHF. CDR3 DNA: TGTGCCAGCAGTCCGCGCGAGCGAGGGGATAGCAATCAGCCCCAGCATTTT.

This clonotype was detected ten times or more. The chain couples TRBV3-1 to TRBJ2-5, with 7 bases matching TRBD1. The V and J ends lost 3 bases and 5 bases, in that order; junction bases with no gene match: 9. The V gene's germline CDR1 is LGHDT and CDR2 YNNKEL (reference sequence). The CDR3 extends over 15 amino acids. CDR3 protein: CASSQPRQGRETQYF. CDR3 DNA: TGTGCCAGCAGCCAGCCGCGACAGGGCCGGGAGACCCAGTACTTC.

At least ten counts were recorded for this clonotype. The chain carries TRBV5-1 and TRBJ1-6; TRBD1 matches 7 bases. CDR1 and CDR2 from the germline V gene are SGHRS and YFSETQ. The CDR3 is 14 amino acids. V gave up 3 bases and J gave up 6 bases; unmatched junction bases: 3. The CDR3 protein is CASSSGTVNSPLHF. The CDR3 DNA reads TGCGCCAGCAGCTCCGGGACAGTTAATTCACCCCTCCACTTT.

As regards this clonotype: Being one base from a much bigger clone, this may be a read error. This chain uses TRBV10-3 with TRBJ2-3; D is possibly TRBD1 (6 bases). The germline V gene encodes CDR1 ENHRY and CDR2 SYGVKD. The CDR3 is 12 amino acids. V shed 11 bases and J shed 6 bases, with 15 bases lying between them. Here the CDR3 DNA reads TGTGCCGTCAATACAGGGAGTGATACGCAGTATTTT. This sequence encodes CAVNTGSDTQYF.

The chain employs TRBV19 and TRBJ2-2, with a possible D match to TRBD2 (6 bases). Germline assignment: CDR1 LNHDA and CDR2 SQIVND (reference sequence). V lost 7 bases to trimming and J lost 5 bases, with 17 bases between them. The CDR3 runs 15 residues. As DNA, the CDR3 is TGTGCCAGTAAACCGGGAGAGGGGCGGACCGGGGAGCTGTTTTTT. This encodes CASKPGEGRTGELFF.

This clonotype has more than one count but fewer than ten. The genes are TRBV20-1 and TRBJ2-1; the D is unclear. Germline lookup yields CDR1 DFQATT and CDR2 SNEGSKA (reference sequence). The CDR3 loop spans 10 amino acids. With 6 bases removed from V and 11 bases from J, the gap between germline ends came to 11 bases. CDR3 residues: CSAKSVKQFF. CDR3 DNA sequence: TGCAGTGCGAAGAGCGTCAAGCAGTTCTTC.

The rearrangement joins TRBV29-1 to TRBJ2-1, with 7 bases fitting TRBD2. Trimming removed 4 bases from V and 7 bases from J; junction bases left unmatched: 13. Per the germline V gene, CDR1 is SQVTM and CDR2 is ANQGSEA. The CDR3 runs 15 residues. Here the CDR3 reads CSVGGLPLRGNEQFF. The CDR3 coding sequence is TGCAGCGTTGGGGGACTACCCCTCCGAGGGAATGAGCAGTTCTTC.

The rearrangement links TRBV5-1 to TRBJ2-7, with 7 nucleotides matching TRBD1. The V and J ends lost 5 bases and 3 bases, in that order; junction bases with no gene match: 5. CDR1 SGHRS and CDR2 YFSETQ come from the germline V gene. The length of the CDR3 is 13 residues. CDR3 protein: CASRSGTDYEQYF. Written as DNA, the CDR3 is TGCGCCAGCAGGTCCGGGACAGACTACGAGCAGTACTTC.

This clonotype has only a few counts. The chain has TRBV9 and TRBJ2-2; unclear D gene. Trimming shortened V by 4 bases and J by 4 bases, and 5 bases separated the two germline ends. Germline CDR1 SGDLS, CDR2 YYNGEE. There are 12 residues in the CDR3. DNA of the CDR3: TGTGCCAGCAGCACGGGCACCGGGGAGCTGTTTTTT. Translating gives CASSTGTGELFF.

This clonotype was seen a few times. J is TRBJ1-2 and V is TRBV5-1; a possible D gene is TRBD1 (6 bases). V was cut by 4 bases and J by 2 bases, with 9 bases left in between. Germline CDR1 SGHRS, CDR2 YFSETQ. CDR3 length equals 13 residues. The CDR3 DNA reads as TGCGCCAGCAGCCGAGGGGGGAACTATGGCTACACCTTC. This encodes CASSRGGNYGYTF.

Regarding this clonotype: A clone one base away is much larger, so this may be a read error. The chain couples TRBV7-2 to TRBJ1-5; D gene uncertain. CDR3 length: 13 residues. The V gene's germline CDR1 is SGHTA and CDR2 FQGNSA. CDR3 sequence: CASSQVIGQPRHF. In nucleotides, the CDR3 is TGTGCCAGCAGCCAAGTCATCGGTCAGCCCCGGCATTTT.

The genes are TRBV18 and TRBJ2-1; 8 bases map to TRBD1. Germline assignment: CDR1 KGHSH and CDR2 LQKENI. The V gene end was trimmed by 2 bases and the J gene end by 7 bases; junction bases not matched to a gene: 10. The CDR3 loop spans 16 amino acids. CDR3 nucleotides: TGTGCCAGCTCACCAAATCGTCAGGGGGCGGATAATGAGCAGTTCTTC. It codes for CASSPNRQGADNEQFF.

This clonotype appeared a few times. V is TRBV3-1 and J is TRBJ1-2; no reliable D call. V lost 0 bases to trimming and J lost 4 bases, with 6 bases between them. The CDR3 has 13 amino acids. Germline values: CDR1 LGHDT, CDR2 YNNKEL (reference sequence). CDR3 loop: CASSQEVPYGYTF. CDR3 nucleotide sequence: TGTGCCAGCAGCCAAGAGGTACCCTATGGCTACACCTTC.

The chain links TRBV6-5 to TRBJ2-1, with 7 positions matching TRBD2. Per germline, CDR1 MNHEY and CDR2 SVGAGI. The CDR3 sequence is 13 residues long. J lost 10 bases, V lost 4 bases, and 7 bases had no gene match. CDR3 residues: CASSSGRSGEQFF. The CDR3, as DNA: TGTGCCAGCAGTTCTGGACGTAGCGGGGAGCAGTTCTTC.

This clonotype showed up many times. This chain connects TRBV20-1 to TRBJ2-7; D perhaps matches TRBD2 (6 bases). Germline CDR1 is DFQATT and CDR2 is SNEGSKA (reference sequence). CDR3 length: 14 amino acids. Trimming left V 1 base short and J 0 bases short, with 10 bases between. The CDR3 bases are TGCAGTGCTAGAGGGGCGGGAAGCTCCTACGAGCAGTACTTC. This encodes CSARGAGSSYEQYF.